This TCR beta chain originates from a study of blood T cells in healthy people across ages. At the level of the study: Through template switching, about one barcoded beta molecule was captured per two T cells, as measured in model experiments.

Then a second PCR, running roughly 7 to 11 cycles, was carried out with a sample-barcoded 5' primer and a J-beta primer mix. Via MiXCR, TCRdb re-called the 5' RACE reads, giving one row per CDR3 protein. This sample has about 670,000 distinct CDR3 sequences, with 45% to 60% found just once. In its sample, this clonotype was seen many times. This clonotype originated in a woman of 80 years or more in good health. Sequenced sample: blood.

Here the CDR3 reads CSVGGAYGYTF. Here the CDR3 DNA reads TGCAGCGTTGGCGGGGCCTATGGCTACACCTTC. V usage is TRBV29-1 and J usage is TRBJ1-2; maybe TRBD1 (5 bases). Germline V gene lookup returns CDR1 SQVTM and CDR2 ANQGSEA. This CDR3 contains 11 residues. V lost 4 bases and J lost 4, with 7 bases in between.